This T cell receptor (beta chain) was identified during a study of blood T cell repertoires in COVID-19. Looking at the study overall: COVID-19 samples, acute and convalescent, were from the United States, Italy and Spain. PBMCs, B-cell-depleted T cells, or T cells provided the cDNA or gDNA that made up the material.

Original processing notes: By means of reference gene primer amplification, nucleated cell counts were estimated. The table came from immunoSEQ multiplex PCR; TCRdb's copy has only in-frame clones and leaves some out. The V and J calls and clone size are taken from that table; D and trimming were inferred from the DNA. The profile shows just over 95,000 clones, 75% to 95% of them singletons. Sequenced material: peripheral blood. The origin of this receptor is a man aged 60 to 75 with acute or convalescent COVID-19.

CDR3 coding DNA: TGCGCCAGCAGTGAGGAGATAGCCAAAAACATTCAGTACTTC. Translation gives CASSEEIAKNIQYF. The chain carries TRBV10-2 and TRBJ2-4; D is uncertain. CDR1 is WSHSY and CDR2 is SAAADI in the germline V gene. This CDR3 comprises 14 residues. The V and J ends lost 2 bases and 0 bases respectively, with 5 bases between them.